This is a list of T cell receptor beta chains from one sample in a study of OX40 agonist ivuxolimab in advanced cancers. Generated by immunoSEQ multiplex PCR, the TCRdb table keeps only in-frame clones and is missing some. Of roughly 76,000 clones listed, around four fifths were seen once; the top ten hold approximately 6%. The sample consisted of CD4+ or CD8+ T cells sorted from blood, taken in a trial of the OX40 agonist ivuxolimab. These receptors all come from an adult with an advanced solid tumor such as melanoma, head and neck, liver or kidney cancer. CDR3s include the opening cysteine and the closing phenylalanine or tryptophan. Fields, in order: clone size, CDR3 length, V gene, J gene, D gene, CDR3 protein, CDR3 DNA. D genes are given only for firm matches. Size tells how often a clone was seen (once, few, many) or the class of an expanded clone, and some rows leave it out.

size: .; length: 14; V: TRBV4-1; J: TRBJ2-2; D: TRBD1; CDR3: CASSLGQGFGELFF; DNA: TGCGCCAGCAGCCTGGGACAGGGGTTCGGGGAGCTGTTTTTT
size: .; length: 15; V: TRBV4-2; J: TRBJ1-5; D: TRBD1; CDR3: CASSRGQGPNQPQHF; DNA: TGTGCCAGCAGCCGCGGACAGGGCCCCAATCAGCCCCAGCATTTT
size: .; length: 18; V: TRBV4-1; J: TRBJ1-6; D: .; CDR3: CASSQAPQGTGYNSPLHF; DNA: TGCGCCAGCAGCCAAGCCCCTCAGGGTACGGGGTATAATTCACCCCTCCACTTT
size: .; length: 16; V: TRBV19; J: TRBJ2-3; D: TRBD2; CDR3: CASSRGGGGASDTQYF; DNA: TGTGCCAGCTCTAGAGGTGGCGGGGGTGCCTCAGATACGCAGTATTTT
size: .; length: 14; V: TRBV29-1; J: TRBJ2-1; D: .; CDR3: CSVDRLASYNEQFF; DNA: TGCAGCGTTGATCGGCTAGCTTCCTACAATGAGCAGTTCTTC
size: .; length: 14; V: TRBV2; J: TRBJ1-4; D: TRBD1; CDR3: CASRRTGGNEKLFF; DNA: TGTGCCAGCAGGAGGACAGGGGGGAATGAAAAACTGTTTTTT
size: medium-sized; length: 12; V: TRBV7-9; J: TRBJ2-3; D: .; CDR3: CASSYSTDTQYF; DNA: TGTGCCAGCAGCTACAGCACAGATACGCAGTATTTT
size: .; length: 13; V: TRBV7-9; J: TRBJ1-2; D: .; CDR3: CASSPGQNYGYTF; DNA: TGTGCCAGCAGCCCCGGACAGAACTATGGCTACACCTTT
size: once; length: 13; V: TRBV5-4; J: TRBJ1-2; D: .; CDR3: CASSRAGNYGYTF; DNA: TGTGCCAGCAGCCGAGCCGGTAACTATGGCTACACCTTC
size: .; length: 14; V: TRBV19; J: TRBJ1-1; D: .; CDR3: CASSIGGVNTEAFF; DNA: TGTGCCAGTAGTATAGGAGGTGTGAACACTGAAGCTTTCTTT